The clone carrying this T cell receptor (beta chain) was found many times. These data are taken from a study of T cells after yellow fever vaccination. CDR3 length: 15 amino acids. V gave up 2 bases and J gave up 3 bases; unmatched junction bases: 5. CDR1 is ENHRY, CDR2 SYGVKD, per germline. Using its own MiXCR run on the 5' RACE reads, TCRdb lists one record per CDR3 protein. Of roughly 27,000 distinct CDR3 sequences in the sample, over 4.5% were seen once. This receptor was taken from a man aged 25 to 45 who received the YFV17D yellow fever vaccine. The chain recombines TRBV10-3 with TRBJ2-5; 8 nucleotides match TRBD2. The specimen comprised CD8+ T cells sorted from PBMCs, sampled 10 days after the yellow fever booster vaccination. The CDR3 nucleotides are TGTGCCATCAGTGAGAGCGGGAGTTTTGAAGAGACCCAGTACTTC. Its translation: CAISESGSFEETQYF.